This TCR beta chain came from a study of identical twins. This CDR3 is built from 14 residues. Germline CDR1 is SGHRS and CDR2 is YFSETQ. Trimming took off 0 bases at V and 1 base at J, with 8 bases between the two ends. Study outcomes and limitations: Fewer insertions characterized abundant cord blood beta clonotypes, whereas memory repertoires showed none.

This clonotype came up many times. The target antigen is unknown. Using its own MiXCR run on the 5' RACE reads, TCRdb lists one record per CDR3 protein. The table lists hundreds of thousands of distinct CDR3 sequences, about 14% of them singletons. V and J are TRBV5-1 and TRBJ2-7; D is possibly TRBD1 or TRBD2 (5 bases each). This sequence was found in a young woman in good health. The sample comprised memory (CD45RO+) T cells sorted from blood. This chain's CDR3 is CASSLGWGSYEQYF. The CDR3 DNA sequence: TGCGCCAGCAGCTTGGGTTGGGGGTCCTACGAGCAGTACTTC.